In this sample, the clone carrying this T cell receptor beta chain turned up a few times. The sample comes from a study of blood T cell repertoires in COVID-19. Overall study: Both acute and convalescent COVID-19 samples were obtained from the United States, Italy and Spain. Sources were T cells, B-cell-depleted T cells, or PBMCs; the material itself was cDNA or gDNA.

In the authors' workflow: For nucleated cells, counts were estimated from reference gene primer amplification. Clones were read by immunoSEQ multiplex PCR, and TCRdb kept only the in-frame ones, dropping some. V and J calls and clone size are those listed in that table; D and trimming were worked out from the DNA. Of more than 95,000 clones in the sample, roughly 76% are singletons; the top ten hold roughly 9.4%. The CDR3 length is 13 residues. Germline V CDR1 and CDR2: SNHLY, FYNNEI. The ends were cut back, 2 bases at V and 4 bases at J, with 9 bases in the middle. V and J are TRBV2 and TRBJ2-7; no definite D call. This TCR was recovered from a woman aged 70-85 years with acute or convalescent COVID-19. The sample taken for sequencing was peripheral blood. The CDR3: CASSEFPQYEQYF. The CDR3, as DNA: TGTGCCAGCAGTGAATTCCCTCAGTACGAGCAGTACTTC.